This TCR beta chain stems from a study of early T cells in non-severe SARS-CoV-2 infection. This clonotype has just a few counts. Trimming cost V 3 bases and J 0 bases, with 3 bases left between them. CDR3 length: 13 amino acids. TCRdb passed the 5' RACE reads through MiXCR, listing each CDR3 protein once. The repertoire includes tens of thousands of distinct CDR3 sequences, over 7% of them detected once, and about a fifth sits in the top ten. The gene calls are TRBV12-3 or TRBV12-4 and TRBJ1-3; D not resolved. The receptor's source is an adult who was a healthcare worker with PCR-confirmed SARS-CoV-2 infection or an uninfected control (not recorded which). Sequences were obtained from whole blood. The CDR3 DNA reads TGTGCCAGCAGTTTCGACTCTGGAAACACCATATATTTT. It is translated as CASSFDSGNTIYF.